One sample yielded the 19 T cell receptor beta chains listed below, sequenced in a study of shared clonotypes between healthy human individuals. Sequencing used immunoSEQ multiplex PCR; TCRdb keeps in-frame clones, though not all of them. The sample contains about 1.5 million clones, 95% to 99% of which appear only once. The sequencing input was naive CD4+ T cells sorted from blood. The subset here: CD45RA+ positively selected. Every receptor here comes from a man aged 25-45 years in good health.

V gene TRBV28 combines with J gene TRBJ1-5, with 7 bases identical to TRBD1. Germline CDR1 MDHEN, CDR2 SYDVKM. The V gene end was trimmed by 7 bases and the J gene end by 2 bases; junction bases not matched to a gene: 8. The CDR3 sequence is 15 residues long. For the CDR3, the DNA is TGTGCCAGCACCCTGACAGGGCTACGCAATCAGCCCCAGCATTTT. Translated: CASTLTGLRNQPQHF. Full variable domain (outside the CDR3, taken from reference TRBV28 and TRBJ1-5): DVKVTQSSRYLVKRTGEKVFLECVQDMDHENMFWYRQDPGLGLRLIYFSYDVKMKEKGDIPEGYSVSREKKERFSLILESASTNQTSMYLCASTLTGLRNQPQHFGDGTRLSIL.

Only one count was recorded for this clone. The chain couples TRBV18 to TRBJ2-7; TRBD2 is a possible D gene (7 bases). V was cut by 6 bases and J by 1 base, with 19 bases left in between. The CDR3 length is 16 residues. Germline V gene lookup returns CDR1 KGHSH and CDR2 LQKENI. The DNA of the CDR3 is TGTGCCAGCTCCCCGACGGGGGGCGTTAGATCCTACGAGCAGTACTTC. Amino acid sequence: CASSPTGGVRSYEQYF.

The chain recombines TRBV18 with TRBJ2-7; 8 bases agree with TRBD2. There are 16 residues in the CDR3. The germline gives CDR1 KGHSH, CDR2 LQKENI. Germline trimming cut 1 base from V and 5 bases from J; bases unmatched to any gene: 10. CDR3 DNA: TGTGCCAGCTCACCACGAAATAGCGGGATCGCCCACGAGCAGTACTTC. Amino acids: CASSPRNSGIAHEQYF.

The V call is TRBV7-6, the J call TRBJ2-7; 8 bases fit TRBD1. V dropped 2 bases and J dropped 1; count of bases not matched to a gene: 7. The CDR3 consists of 16 residues. Germline V gene data show CDR1 as SGHVS and CDR2 as FNYEAQ. In DNA form, the CDR3 reads TGTGCCAGCAGCTTAAGGCTCAGGGGGCTTTCCTACGAGCAGTACTTC. This sequence encodes CASSLRLRGLSYEQYF.

The V gene is TRBV6-5, the J gene TRBJ2-7; 10 nucleotides agree with TRBD2. There are 16 residues in the CDR3. The ends lost 2 bases at V and 3 bases at J; junction bases unmatched: 7. From germline, CDR1 is MNHEY and CDR2 SVGAGI. The CDR3 loop is CASSYRPRLAGYEQYF. The DNA of the CDR3 is TGTGCCAGCAGTTACCGCCCGCGACTAGCGGGCTACGAGCAGTACTTC.

The rearrangement joins TRBV7-9 to TRBJ2-1, with 8 bases matching TRBD2. Trimming took 1 base from V and 6 from J; bases not matched to a gene: 8. CDR1 and CDR2 from the germline V gene are SEHNR and FQNEAQ (reference sequence). This CDR3 contains 16 residues. The CDR3 here is CASSLGSSGRGNEQFF. The CDR3 coding sequence is TGTGCCAGCAGCTTAGGGTCGAGCGGGAGAGGCAATGAGCAGTTCTTC.

The table lists this clone with a count of one. The chain links TRBV27 to TRBJ2-7; D uncertain. Germline V lookup: CDR1 MNHEY, CDR2 SMNVEV (reference sequence). The V and J ends lost 3 bases and 3 bases respectively, with 18 bases between them. The CDR3 loop spans 16 amino acids. The CDR3 DNA reads TGTGCCAGCAGTTTCTTTGGGTCGGGTAGACTCTACGAGCAGTACTTC. This gives the protein CASSFFGSGRLYEQYF.

The chain carries TRBV28 and TRBJ2-4, with D perhaps TRBD1 or TRBD2 (5 bases each). CDR1 MDHEN and CDR2 SYDVKM come from the germline V gene. The V end was cut by 5 bases, the J end by 0 bases, with 14 bases between. There are 16 residues in the CDR3. DNA of the CDR3: TGTGCCAGCAGTCCGCTCCCGGGGCTAGCCAAAAACATTCAGTACTTC. It encodes CASSPLPGLAKNIQYF.

The rearrangement joins TRBV27 to TRBJ2-2; D unclear. Trimming left V 5 bases short and J 3 bases short, with 7 bases between. Germline V gene lookup returns CDR1 MNHEY and CDR2 SMNVEV (reference sequence). This CDR3 is built from 13 residues. The chain's CDR3 is CASSHRDTGELFF. CDR3 DNA: TGTGCCAGCAGTCACCGAGACACCGGGGAGCTGTTTTTT.

The chain employs TRBV5-1 and TRBJ2-7, with TRBD1 matching 7 bases. Looked up from germline, CDR1 is SGHRS and CDR2 is YFSETQ. The trim removed 4 bases at V and 7 bases at J, leaving 11 bases unmatched. There are 14 residues in the CDR3. The CDR3 protein is CASSLADRVREQYF. CDR3 sequence (DNA): TGCGCCAGCAGCCTAGCCGACAGGGTTAGGGAGCAGTACTTC.

The CDR3 sequence: CASSFYDPGIYNEQFF. In DNA, the CDR3 is TGTGCCAGCAGCTTTTACGACCCAGGCATTTACAATGAGCAGTTCTTC. V usage is TRBV5-6 and J usage is TRBJ2-1, with D unclear. The CDR3 extends over 16 amino acids. Germline V gene sequence: CDR1 SGHDT, CDR2 YYEEEE. With 2 bases removed from V and 4 bases from J, the gap between germline ends came to 16 bases. The full variable domain, its missing parts supplied by reference TRBV5-6 and TRBJ2-1, is DAGVTQSPTHLIKTRGQQVTLRCSPKSGHDTVSWYQQALGQGPQFIFQYYEEEERQRGNFPDRFSGHQFPNYSSELNVNALLLGDSALYLCASSFYDPGIYNEQFFGPGTRLTVL.

This chain links TRBV5-1 with TRBJ1-2; no definite D call. V was clipped by 5 bases and J by 7 bases, with 18 bases between them. Germline CDR1 reads SGHRS; CDR2 reads YFSETQ. The CDR3 totals 14 residues. The CDR3 DNA is TGCGCCAGCAGTCCCCCTCGGACGAGTGGTGGCTACACCTTC. Translation: CASSPPRTSGGYTF.

The chain joins TRBV7-8 to TRBJ1-1, with D hard to call. Trimming cost V 1 base and J 4 bases, with 16 bases left between them. This CDR3 is 16 amino acids long. The germline gives CDR1 SGHVS, CDR2 FQNEAQ. The CDR3 coding sequence is TGTGCCAGCAGCTTAGGAGCCCAGCGCCGGGGCACTGAAGCTTTCTTT. It encodes CASSLGAQRRGTEAFF.

V is TRBV5-4 and J is TRBJ1-1; possibly TRBD1 for D (5 bases). Germline values: CDR1 SGHNT, CDR2 YYREEE (reference sequence). V was pared by 5 bases and J by 1 base, with 12 bases between. The CDR3 has 14 residues. CDR3 nucleotides: TGTGCCAGCAGGAAGTGGGGGGGGAACACTGAAGCTTTCTTT. Translated: CASRKWGGNTEAFF. The variable domain in full, completed from reference TRBV5-4 and TRBJ1-1, reads ETGVTQSPTHLIKTRGQQVTLRCSSQSGHNTVSWYQQALGQGPQFIFQYYREEENGRGNFPPRFSGLQFPNYSSELNVNALELDDSALYLCASRKWGGNTEAFFGQGTRLTVV.

The sample holds one count of this clone. V usage is TRBV5-1 and J usage is TRBJ2-7; 9 positions match TRBD1. CDR1 and CDR2 from the germline V gene are SGHRS and YFSETQ. V shed 4 bases and J 7 bases; nucleotides not matched to a gene: 9. The CDR3 length is 14 residues. The CDR3 coding sequence is TGCGCCAGCAGCAAGGACAGGGGAATTGGGGAGCAGTACTTC. Amino acids: CASSKDRGIGEQYF.

The chain recombines TRBV5-1 with TRBJ2-5; D ambiguous. Germline values: CDR1 SGHRS, CDR2 YFSETQ. The V end lost 0 bases, the J end lost 2 bases, and 11 bases lay between the germline ends. The CDR3 consists of 15 residues. The CDR3 DNA sequence: TGCGCCAGCAGCTTGGAGCCGCAACTTCAAGAGACCCAGTACTTC. It encodes CASSLEPQLQETQYF. The full variable domain, its missing parts supplied by reference TRBV5-1 and TRBJ2-5, is KAGVTQTPRYLIKTRGQQVTLSCSPISGHRSVSWYQQTPGQGLQFLFEYFSETQRNKGNFPGRFSGRQFSNSRSEMNVSTLELGDSALYLCASSLEPQLQETQYFGPGTRLLVL.

The CDR3 here is CASSARAGDEQFF. CDR3 sequence (DNA): TGTGCCAGCAGCGCTCGAGCGGGAGACGAGCAGTTCTTC. The chain employs TRBV21-1 and TRBJ2-1; the table's D call, TRBD2, has no DNA check behind it. TRBV21-1 is a recognized pseudogene. The CDR3 totals 13 residues.

The chain is built from TRBV30 and TRBJ2-7, with D maybe TRBD2 (6 bases). The CDR3 extends over 13 amino acids. Trimming removed 3 bases from V and 3 bases from J, with 12 bases in between. Germline CDR1 GTSNPN, CDR2 SVGIG (reference sequence). CDR3 loop: CAWSLGGRYEQYF. The CDR3 nucleotides read TGTGCCTGGAGCCTCGGGGGTCGCTACGAGCAGTACTTC.

This sequence joins TRBV4-1 and TRBJ2-6; D uncertain. The V and J ends lost 3 bases and 0 bases respectively, with 9 bases between them. The CDR3 totals 16 residues. Germline-derived CDR1 and CDR2 are MGHRA and YSYEKL. CDR3 sequence reads: CASSHAERSGANVLTF. Written as DNA, the CDR3 is TGCGCCAGCAGCCACGCAGAACGCTCTGGGGCCAACGTCCTGACTTTC.